Listed below are T cell receptor beta chains from one sample, sequenced in a study of OX40 agonist ivuxolimab in advanced cancers. TCRdb's table, derived via immunoSEQ multiplex PCR, lists solely in-frame clones and lacks some. The data contain around 70,000 clones, 84% of them seen just once; the ten biggest clones take up around 0.77%. The sample here was CD4+ or CD8+ T cells sorted from blood, taken in a trial of the OX40 agonist ivuxolimab. The receptor set was obtained from an adult with an advanced solid tumor such as melanoma, head and neck, liver or kidney cancer. Both conserved end residues are part of each CDR3. The D gene is left open where the match is weak.

d_gene,j_gene,v_gene,CDR3aa,CDR3nt
-,TRBJ1-2,TRBV7-9,CASSPALRGYTF,TGTGCCAGCAGCCCTGCATTGAGGGGCTACACCTTC
TRBD1,TRBJ1-1,TRBV7-9,CASSTTGVTEAFF,TGTGCCAGCAGCACGACAGGGGTGACTGAAGCTTTCTTT
-,TRBJ2-7,TRBV2,CASSEQGREQYF,TGTGCCAGCAGTGAACAGGGGAGGGAGCAGTACTTC
-,TRBJ2-3,TRBV11-3,CASSLDGQTDTQYF,TGTGCCAGCAGCTTAGATGGACAGACAGATACGCAGTATTTT
-,TRBJ1-4,TRBV29-1,CSVGRDGEKLFF,TGCAGCGTTGGCAGGGACGGTGAAAAACTGTTTTTT
-,TRBJ2-7,TRBV5-4,CASSHGLGYEQYF,TGTGCCAGCAGCCACGGACTGGGCTACGAGCAGTACTTC
TRBD1,TRBJ2-5,TRBV5-1,CASSFLGQGTETQYF,TGCGCCAGCAGCTTTTTGGGACAGGGGACAGAGACCCAGTACTTC
-,TRBJ1-4,TRBV28,CASSLSTGGAPPTNEKLFF,TGTGCCAGCAGTTTATCGACGGGGGGAGCCCCTCCAACTAATGAAAAACTGTTTTTT
-,TRBJ2-7,TRBV27,CASLSDGPSYEQYF,TGTGCCAGCCTCTCAGATGGACCCAGCTACGAGCAGTACTTC
TRBD1,TRBJ1-1,TRBV14,CASSPFPTGAMNTEAFF,TGTGCCAGCAGCCCCTTTCCGACAGGGGCCATGAACACTGAAGCTTTCTTT
-,TRBJ1-2,TRBV2,CASADSNYGYTF,TGTGCCAGCGCCGATTCTAACTATGGCTACACCTTC
-,TRBJ2-2,TRBV4-3,CASSQDPIDRRRETGELFF,TGCGCCAGCAGCCAAGATCCCATCGACAGGCGACGTGAGACCGGGGAGCTGTTTTTT
TRBD2,TRBJ2-2,TRBV5-8,CASSPNGGTGELFF,TGTGCCAGCAGCCCAAACGGGGGGACCGGGGAGCTGTTTTTT
-,TRBJ2-7,TRBV7-2,CASSLSRGNYEQYF,TGTGCCAGCAGCTTATCTCGTGGGAACTACGAGCAGTACTTC
-,TRBJ2-1,TRBV5-8,CASTLPVTDEQFF,TGTGCCAGCACCCTTCCGGTCACCGATGAGCAGTTCTTC
-,TRBJ1-1,TRBV9,CASSVVRKSNTEAFF,TGTGCCAGCAGCGTAGTCCGGAAGTCGAACACTGAAGCTTTCTTT
TRBD2,TRBJ2-2,TRBV11-2,CATFPPARGGNTGELFF,TGTGCCACGTTCCCTCCAGCACGGGGGGGCAACACCGGGGAGCTGTTTTTT
-,TRBJ1-2,TRBV7-8,CASSGGQGFYGYTF,TGTGCCAGCAGCGGAGGCCAGGGTTTCTATGGCTACACCTTC
-,TRBJ1-5,TRBV11-2,CASSSGGTSNQPQHF,TGTGCCAGCAGCTCAGGAGGAACTAGCAATCAGCCCCAGCATTTT
-,TRBJ1-2,TRBV19,CASSVFPPRYGYTF,TGTGCCAGTAGTGTGTTCCCTCCCCGCTATGGCTACACCTTC
-,TRBJ1-1,TRBV19,CASSVRADTEAFF,TGTGCCAGTAGTGTGCGGGCGGACACTGAAGCTTTCTTT
-,TRBJ1-1,TRBV10-3,CAISETLTEAFF,TGTGCCATCAGTGAGACTTTGACTGAAGCTTTCTTT
-,TRBJ2-2,TRBV7-9,CASSLVHGAGELFF,TGTGCCAGCAGCTTAGTACACGGTGCCGGGGAGCTGTTTTTT
-,TRBJ2-5,TRBV21-1,CASSKGLAGETQYF,TGTGCCAGCAGCAAAGGTCTAGCGGGAGAGACCCAGTACTTC
TRBD1,TRBJ1-5,TRBV6-1,CASTSDRVQNQPQHF,TGTGCCAGCACATCGGACAGGGTGCAGAATCAGCCCCAGCATTTT
TRBD1,TRBJ2-7,TRBV5-5,CASSLATGQGTSEQYF,TGTGCCAGCAGCTTGGCCACGGGACAGGGGACATCCGAGCAGTACTTC